A selection of T cell receptor beta chains follows, all from one sample in a study of PD-1 blockade in classical Hodgkin lymphoma. Libraries were prepared by immunoSEQ multiplex PCR; TCRdb keeps only in-frame clonotypes and omits some of them. The sample shows over 15,000 clones, around 92% of them seen only once. Sequencing was carried out using CD4+ T cells from blood. These receptors all stem from a human donor with classical Hodgkin lymphoma. Each CDR3 is given with its conserved first and last residue. Fields, in order: D gene, J gene, V gene, clone size, CDR3 protein, CDR3 DNA. D genes are given only for firm matches. Part of the rows lack a size; the others show once, few, many or a class for expanded clones.

d_call: NA
j_call: TRBJ1-5
v_call: TRBV18
clone_size: NA
cdr3_aa: CASSPFGASNQPQHF
cdr3_nt: TGTGCCAGCTCACCATTTGGGGCCTCCAATCAGCCCCAGCATTTT

d_call: NA
j_call: TRBJ2-5
v_call: TRBV25-1
clone_size: NA
cdr3_aa: CASSERGLETQYF
cdr3_nt: TGTGCCAGCAGTGAGAGGGGCTTGGAGACCCAGTACTTC

d_call: TRBD2
j_call: TRBJ2-1
v_call: TRBV27
clone_size: once
cdr3_aa: CASSAGLARMSWEQFF
cdr3_nt: TGTGCCAGCAGTGCCGGACTAGCGAGGATGTCGTGGGAGCAGTTCTTC

d_call: TRBD1
j_call: TRBJ2-1
v_call: TRBV7-9
clone_size: NA
cdr3_aa: CASSPEDRANEQFF
cdr3_nt: TGTGCCAGCAGCCCGGAGGACAGGGCGAATGAGCAGTTCTTC

d_call: NA
j_call: TRBJ2-7
v_call: TRBV29-1
clone_size: NA
cdr3_aa: CSVGMLKDSSEQYF
cdr3_nt: TGCAGCGTTGGGATGTTAAAGGACTCTTCCGAGCAGTACTTC

d_call: TRBD1
j_call: TRBJ1-5
v_call: TRBV2
clone_size: NA
cdr3_aa: CASSPDRGRNQPQHF
cdr3_nt: TGTGCCAGCAGTCCCGACAGGGGAAGGAATCAGCCCCAGCATTTT

d_call: NA
j_call: TRBJ1-5
v_call: TRBV19
clone_size: NA
cdr3_aa: CASSGTGGSNQPQHF
cdr3_nt: TGTGCCAGTAGTGGAACAGGAGGCAGCAATCAGCCCCAGCATTTT

d_call: NA
j_call: TRBJ2-7
v_call: TRBV19
clone_size: once
cdr3_aa: CASRQGRYEQYF
cdr3_nt: TGTGCCAGTAGACAGGGGAGGTACGAGCAGTACTTC

d_call: TRBD1
j_call: TRBJ2-4
v_call: TRBV25-1
clone_size: NA
cdr3_aa: CASRGTGIVKNIQYF
cdr3_nt: TGTGCCAGCAGAGGGACAGGGATTGTCAAAAACATTCAGTACTTC

d_call: NA
j_call: TRBJ2-1
v_call: TRBV7-9
clone_size: NA
cdr3_aa: CASSLEWWGSSYNEQFF
cdr3_nt: TGTGCCAGCAGCTTAGAATGGTGGGGGAGCTCCTACAATGAGCAGTTCTTC

d_call: TRBD1
j_call: TRBJ1-1
v_call: TRBV5-6
clone_size: NA
cdr3_aa: CASSVGQENTEAFF
cdr3_nt: TGTGCCAGCAGCGTAGGACAGGAGAACACTGAAGCTTTCTTT

d_call: NA
j_call: TRBJ1-4
v_call: TRBV11-2
clone_size: NA
cdr3_aa: CASSLEPGGSNEKLFF
cdr3_nt: TGTGCCAGCAGCTTAGAGCCCGGGGGCTCTAATGAAAAACTGTTTTTT

d_call: NA
j_call: TRBJ2-7
v_call: TRBV4-1
clone_size: NA
cdr3_aa: CASSQEYSSSSYEQYF
cdr3_nt: TGCGCCAGCAGCCAAGAGTACAGTTCCAGCTCCTACGAGCAGTACTTC

d_call: NA
j_call: TRBJ2-1
v_call: TRBV4-2
clone_size: once
cdr3_aa: CASSQERPSSYNEQFF
cdr3_nt: TGTGCCAGCAGCCAAGAAAGGCCCAGCTCCTACAATGAGCAGTTCTTC

d_call: NA
j_call: TRBJ1-5
v_call: TRBV5-5
clone_size: NA
cdr3_aa: CASSWDGNNQPQHF
cdr3_nt: TGTGCCAGCAGCTGGGACGGAAACAATCAGCCCCAGCATTTT

d_call: NA
j_call: TRBJ2-3
v_call: TRBV5-4
clone_size: NA
cdr3_aa: CASSHRDSGTDTQYF
cdr3_nt: TGTGCCAGCAGCCACCGGGACTCAGGCACAGATACGCAGTATTTT

d_call: NA
j_call: TRBJ1-1
v_call: TRBV7-2
clone_size: NA
cdr3_aa: CASSRGVGTEAFF
cdr3_nt: TGTGCCAGCAGTCGAGGGGTGGGGACTGAAGCTTTCTTT

d_call: NA
j_call: TRBJ1-1
v_call: TRBV2
clone_size: NA
cdr3_aa: CASSENSPPGTEAFF
cdr3_nt: TGTGCCAGCAGTGAAAACAGTCCCCCGGGGACTGAAGCTTTCTTT

d_call: NA
j_call: TRBJ2-1
v_call: TRBV5-4
clone_size: NA
cdr3_aa: CASSWTRNNEQFF
cdr3_nt: TGTGCCAGCAGCTGGACCCGAAACAATGAGCAGTTCTTC

d_call: NA
j_call: TRBJ1-1
v_call: TRBV5-1
clone_size: few
cdr3_aa: CASSLQMNTEAFF
cdr3_nt: TGCGCCAGCAGCCTGCAGATGAACACTGAAGCTTTCTTT

d_call: NA
j_call: TRBJ1-3
v_call: TRBV5-1
clone_size: NA
cdr3_aa: CASSLGTAVNSGNTIYF
cdr3_nt: TGCGCCAGCAGCTTGGGGACAGCAGTTAACTCTGGAAACACCATATATTTT

d_call: NA
j_call: TRBJ2-7
v_call: TRBV2
clone_size: NA
cdr3_aa: CASSGDGRSSYEQYF
cdr3_nt: TGTGCCAGCAGTGGGGACGGCCGGAGCTCCTACGAGCAGTACTTC

d_call: TRBD1
j_call: TRBJ1-1
v_call: TRBV13
clone_size: once
cdr3_aa: CASSQREGGLNTEAFF
cdr3_nt: TGTGCCAGCAGCCAAAGAGAAGGGGGCTTGAACACTGAAGCTTTCTTT

d_call: NA
j_call: TRBJ2-3
v_call: TRBV11-2
clone_size: NA
cdr3_aa: CASSLARARPQYF
cdr3_nt: TGTGCCAGCAGCTTAGCCCGGGCCAGACCGCAGTATTTT

d_call: NA
j_call: TRBJ1-1
v_call: TRBV14
clone_size: NA
cdr3_aa: CASSQVARAEAFF
cdr3_nt: TGTGCCAGCAGCCAAGTGGCGAGGGCTGAAGCTTTCTTT

d_call: NA
j_call: TRBJ1-2
v_call: TRBV11-2
clone_size: NA
cdr3_aa: CASSLATGTSYGYTF
cdr3_nt: TGTGCCAGCAGCTTGGCCACCGGGACCTCCTATGGCTACACCTTC

d_call: NA
j_call: TRBJ2-7
v_call: TRBV12-1
clone_size: once
cdr3_aa: CASSFEGLAGGGRDEQYF
cdr3_nt: TGTGCCAGCAGCTTTGAGGGACTAGCGGGAGGAGGTCGGGACGAGCAGTACTTC